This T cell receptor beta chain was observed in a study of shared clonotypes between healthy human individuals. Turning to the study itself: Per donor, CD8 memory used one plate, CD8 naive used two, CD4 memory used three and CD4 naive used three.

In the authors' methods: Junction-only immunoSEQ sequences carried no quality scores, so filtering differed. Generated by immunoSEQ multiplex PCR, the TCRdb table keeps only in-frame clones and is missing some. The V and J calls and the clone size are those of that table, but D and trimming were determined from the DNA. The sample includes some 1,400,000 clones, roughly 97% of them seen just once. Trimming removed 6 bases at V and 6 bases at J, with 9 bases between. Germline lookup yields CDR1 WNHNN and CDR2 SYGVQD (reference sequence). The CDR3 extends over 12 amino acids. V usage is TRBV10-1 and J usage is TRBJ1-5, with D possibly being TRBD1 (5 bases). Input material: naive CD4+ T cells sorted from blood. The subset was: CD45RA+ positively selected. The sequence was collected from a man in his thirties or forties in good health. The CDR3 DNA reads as TGCGCCAGCAGAGGGGCCCCTCAGCCCCAGCATTTT. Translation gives CASRGAPQPQHF.